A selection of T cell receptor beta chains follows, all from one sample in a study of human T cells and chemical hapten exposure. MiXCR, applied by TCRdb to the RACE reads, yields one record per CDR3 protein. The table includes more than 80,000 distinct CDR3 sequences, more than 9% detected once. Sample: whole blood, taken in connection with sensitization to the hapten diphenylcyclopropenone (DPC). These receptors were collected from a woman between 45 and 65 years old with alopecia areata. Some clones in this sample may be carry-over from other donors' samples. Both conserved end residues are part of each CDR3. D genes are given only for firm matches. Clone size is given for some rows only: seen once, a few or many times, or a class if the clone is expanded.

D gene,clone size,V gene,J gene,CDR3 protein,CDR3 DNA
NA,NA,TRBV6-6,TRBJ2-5,CASSSMTSQETQYF,TGTGCCAGCAGTTCCATGACTAGCCAAGAGACCCAGTACTTC
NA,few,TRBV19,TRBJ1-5,CASSIFYNQPQHF,TGTGCCAGTAGTATATTCTATAATCAGCCCCAGCATTTT
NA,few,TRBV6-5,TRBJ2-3,CASNKQGMAQDTQYF,TGTGCCAGCAATAAACAGGGCATGGCACAGGATACGCAGTATTTT
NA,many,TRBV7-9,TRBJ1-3,CASSLAFGVYDSGNTIYF,TGTGCCAGCAGCTTAGCATTTGGGGTATACGACTCTGGAAACACCATATATTTT
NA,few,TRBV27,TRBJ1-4,CASSGSLSLNEKLFF,TGTGCCAGCAGCGGAAGTCTTTCATTAAATGAAAAACTGTTTTTT
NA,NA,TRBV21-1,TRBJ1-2,CASRRGRPKRGYTF,TGTGCCAGCAGGAGGGGAAGGCCAAAACGGGGCTACACCTTC
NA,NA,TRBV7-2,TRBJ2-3,CASRTGSSNTDTQYF,TGTGCCAGCAGAACAGGATCCTCGAACACAGATACGCAGTATTTT
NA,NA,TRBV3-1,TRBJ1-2,CASSHRLESIYGYTF,TGTGCCAGCAGCCATAGACTGGAAAGTATCTATGGCTACACCTTC
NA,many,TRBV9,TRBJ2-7,CASSVLATSYEQYF,TGTGCCAGCAGCGTCCTAGCGACCTCCTACGAGCAGTACTTC
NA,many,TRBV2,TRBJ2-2,CASRASTNTGELFF,TGTGCCAGCAGAGCTTCCACGAACACCGGGGAGCTGTTTTTT
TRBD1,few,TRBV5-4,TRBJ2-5,CASSLGQGRVETQYF,TGTGCCAGCAGCTTGGGACAGGGGCGTGTAGAGACCCAGTACTTC
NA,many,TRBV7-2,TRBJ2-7,CASSLSIHEQYF,TGTGCCAGCAGCCTTTCCATCCACGAGCAGTACTTC
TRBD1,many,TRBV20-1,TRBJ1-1,CSAAKGQANTEAFF,TGCAGTGCTGCGAAAGGACAGGCGAACACTGAAGCTTTCTTT
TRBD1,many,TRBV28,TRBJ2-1,CASTRTGGNEQFF,TGTGCCAGCACCCGGACAGGGGGGAATGAGCAGTTCTTC
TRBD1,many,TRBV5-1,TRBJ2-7,CASSLYDRGDEQYF,TGCGCCAGCAGCTTGTATGACAGGGGGGACGAGCAGTACTTC
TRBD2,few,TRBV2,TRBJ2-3,CASDEPTSGRLDTQYF,TGTGCCAGCGATGAACCAACTAGCGGGAGGCTGGATACGCAGTATTTT
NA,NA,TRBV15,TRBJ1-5,CATSNGNQPNQPQHF,TGTGCCACCAGCAATGGTAATCAACCCAATCAGCCCCAGCATTTT
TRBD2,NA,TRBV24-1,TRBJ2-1,CATSDTSGGGNEQFF,TGTGCCACCAGTGATACTAGCGGAGGGGGCAATGAGCAGTTCTTC
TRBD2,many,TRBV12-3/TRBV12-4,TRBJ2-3,CASGTRPDTQYF,TGTGCCAGCGGGACTAGGCCAGATACGCAGTATTTT
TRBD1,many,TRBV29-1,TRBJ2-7,CSVEGARDRTYEQYF,TGCAGCGTTGAAGGTGCCCGGGACAGGACCTACGAGCAGTACTTC
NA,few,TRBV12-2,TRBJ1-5,CASRPRQGRTNRGIQPQHF,TGTGCAAGTCGCCCAAGACAGGGTCGAACAAACAGGGGTATTCAGCCCCAGCATTTT
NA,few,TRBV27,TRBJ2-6,CASSFGSSGANVLTF,TGTGCCAGCAGTTTCGGAAGCTCTGGGGCCAACGTCCTGACTTTC
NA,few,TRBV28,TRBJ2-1,CASSLVAEDNEQFF,TGTGCCAGCAGTTTAGTAGCGGAGGACAATGAGCAGTTCTTC
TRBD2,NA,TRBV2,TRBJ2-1,CASSELAGKLAAYNEQFF,TGTGCCAGCAGTGAATTGGCAGGGAAACTAGCGGCCTACAATGAGCAGTTCTTC
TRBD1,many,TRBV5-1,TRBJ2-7,CASSSTAGGTSYEQYF,TGCGCCAGCAGTTCTACTGCAGGGGGTACTTCCTACGAGCAGTACTTC
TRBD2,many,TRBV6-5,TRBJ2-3,CASSYGTSVDTQYF,TGTGCCAGCAGTTACGGGACTAGCGTAGATACGCAGTATTTT
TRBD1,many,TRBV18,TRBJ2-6,CASSETGPTSGANVLTF,TGTGCCAGCTCAGAGACAGGGCCAACCTCTGGGGCCAACGTCCTGACTTTC
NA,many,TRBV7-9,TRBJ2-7,CASSFAPERQTYEQYF,TGTGCCAGCAGCTTTGCCCCGGAGAGGCAGACCTACGAGCAGTACTTC
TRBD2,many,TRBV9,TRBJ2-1,CASSPLMSGSVTYNEQFF,TGTGCCAGCAGCCCCCTCATGAGCGGGAGCGTCACCTACAATGAGCAGTTCTTC
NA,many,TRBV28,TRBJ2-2,CASRRESNTGELFF,TGTGCCAGCAGGAGGGAATCGAACACCGGGGAGCTGTTTTTT
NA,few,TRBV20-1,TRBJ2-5,CSASPSVIQETQYF,TGCAGTGCTAGCCCTAGCGTCATTCAAGAGACCCAGTACTTC
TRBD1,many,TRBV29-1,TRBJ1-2,CSAGQENYGYTF,TGCAGCGCCGGACAGGAGAACTATGGCTACACCTTC
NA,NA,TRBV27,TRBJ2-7,CASSPRTETYEQYF,TGTGCCAGCAGTCCAAGGACAGAAACCTACGAGCAGTACTTC
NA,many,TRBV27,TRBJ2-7,CASSLSSGNYEQYF,TGTGCCAGCAGTTTATCGTCAGGGAACTACGAGCAGTACTTC
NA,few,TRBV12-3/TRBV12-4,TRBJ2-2,CASNGAGELFF,TGTGCCAGCAACGGGGCCGGGGAGCTGTTTTTT
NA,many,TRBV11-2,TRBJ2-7,CASSLDRREQYF,TGTGCCAGCAGCTTAGATCGTAGGGAGCAGTACTTC
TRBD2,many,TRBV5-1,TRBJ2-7,CASSLDPAGVGEQYF,TGCGCCAGCAGCTTGGACCCAGCGGGAGTCGGCGAGCAGTACTTC
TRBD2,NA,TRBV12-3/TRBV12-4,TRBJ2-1,CASSKNSPSGRVRNEQFF,TGTGCCAGCAGCAAAAATTCTCCTAGCGGGAGGGTTAGAAATGAGCAGTTCTTC
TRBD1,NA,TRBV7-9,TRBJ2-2,CASSLVIVWGTANTGELFF,TGTGCCAGCAGCTTAGTAATCGTTTGGGGGACAGCGAACACCGGGGAGCTGTTTTTT
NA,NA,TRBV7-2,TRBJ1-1,CASSLEGANTEAFF,TGTGCCAGCAGCTTAGAAGGGGCGAACACTGAAGCTTTCTTT
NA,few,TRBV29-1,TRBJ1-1,CSVDPNNSEAFF,TGCAGCGTTGACCCCAATAACTCCGAAGCTTTCTTT
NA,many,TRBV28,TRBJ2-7,CASGTGLYEQYF,TGTGCCAGCGGGACGGGACTTTACGAGCAGTACTTC
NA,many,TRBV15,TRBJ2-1,CATSRGARSSYNEQFF,TGTGCCACCAGCAGAGGGGCCAGATCCTCCTACAATGAGCAGTTCTTC
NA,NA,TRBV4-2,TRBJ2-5,CASSQDGDRQETQYF,TGTGCCAGCAGCCAAGATGGAGACAGGCAAGAGACCCAGTACTTC
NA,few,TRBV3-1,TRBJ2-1,CASSQEVAYNEQFF,TGTGCCAGCAGCCAAGAAGTAGCCTACAATGAGCAGTTCTTC
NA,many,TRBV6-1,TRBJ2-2,CASSEKLGSGRGSGELFF,TGTGCCAGCAGTGAAAAACTTGGTTCGGGTAGGGGAAGCGGGGAGCTGTTTTTT
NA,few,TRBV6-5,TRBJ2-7,CASSDGRDVDEQYF,TGTGCCAGCAGTGACGGCCGGGACGTGGACGAGCAGTACTTC
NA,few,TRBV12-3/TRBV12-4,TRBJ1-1,CASSSAFRDTEAFF,TGTGCCAGCAGTTCCGCCTTTCGGGACACTGAAGCTTTCTTT
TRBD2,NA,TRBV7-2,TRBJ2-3,CASSLATSGTDTQYF,TGTGCCAGCAGCTTAGCAACTAGCGGCACAGATACGCAGTATTTT
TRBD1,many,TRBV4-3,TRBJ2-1,CASSADRVGEQFF,TGCGCCAGCAGCGCAGACAGGGTTGGTGAGCAGTTCTTC
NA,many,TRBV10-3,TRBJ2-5,CAISEGTPVQETQYF,TGTGCCATCAGTGAGGGGACTCCGGTCCAAGAGACCCAGTACTTC
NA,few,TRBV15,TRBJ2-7,CATSSGLGYEQYF,TGTGCCACCAGCAGCGGACTCGGGTACGAGCAGTACTTC
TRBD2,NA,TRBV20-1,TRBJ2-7,CSARDSGRVLGGEQYF,TGCAGTGCTAGAGATAGCGGGAGAGTTTTAGGAGGCGAGCAGTACTTC
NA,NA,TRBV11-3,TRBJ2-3,CASSNPGTPDSDTQYF,TGTGCCAGCAGCAACCCCGGGACCCCGGATTCAGATACGCAGTATTTT
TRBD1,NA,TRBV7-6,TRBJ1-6,CASSLAGQSSYNSPLHF,TGTGCCAGCAGCTTAGCGGGACAGAGCTCCTATAATTCACCCCTCCACTTT